Listed here are 20 T cell receptor beta chains from one sample, sequenced in a study of T cell responses to AZD1222 COVID-19 vaccine. TCRdb's copy holds only in-frame clones and misses some; the assay was immunoSEQ multiplex PCR. The sample lists about 150,000 clones; roughly 93% were seen once. The sequences come from peripheral blood, collected on day 0 of AZD1222 vaccination. The receptors stem from an adult in good health.

The V and J genes are TRBV11-3 and TRBJ2-7; a weak D match, TRBD2 (7 bases). The V and J ends lost 5 bases and 3 bases respectively, with 23 bases between them. The CDR3 spans 17 residues. Germline V gene lookup returns CDR1 SGHNT and CDR2 YENEEA. CDR3 residues: CASSRRGGGPPFYEQYF. The DNA of the CDR3 is TGTGCCAGCAGCCGGAGGGGGGGAGGGCCCCCATTCTACGAGCAGTACTTC.

The chain employs TRBV11-2 and TRBJ1-2, with 7 bases fitting TRBD1. The CDR3 length is 15 residues. Germline V lookup: CDR1 SGHAT, CDR2 FQNNGV. Unmatched junction bases numbered 6, after V lost 1 base and J lost 4 bases. Here the CDR3 reads CASSLVGQAAYGYTF. CDR3 DNA: TGTGCCAGCAGCTTAGTTGGACAGGCCGCCTATGGCTACACCTTC.

V is TRBV30 and J is TRBJ1-3; possibly TRBD1 for D (6 bases). The CDR3 has 14 amino acids. Germline CDR1 and CDR2: GTSNPN and SVGIG (reference sequence). Trimming removed 5 bases at V and 0 bases at J, with 11 bases between. The CDR3 here is CAWARDNSGNTIYF. The CDR3 DNA follows: TGTGCCTGGGCTAGGGACAACTCTGGAAACACCATATATTTT. The full variable domain, completed using reference TRBV30 and TRBJ1-3, is SQTIHQWPATLVQPVGSPLSLECTVEGTSNPNLYWYRQAAGRGLQLLFYSVGIGQISSEVPQNLSASRPQDRQFILSSKKLLLSDSGFYLCAWARDNSGNTIYFGEGSWLTVV.

This chain joins TRBV19 and TRBJ1-5; TRBD1 matches at 10 bases. The CDR3 runs to 16 residues. CDR1 and CDR2 (germline): LNHDA, SQIVND (reference sequence). Germline trimming cut 3 bases from V and 3 bases from J; bases unmatched to any gene: 5. The CDR3 loop reads CASSIPRQGANQPQHF. The CDR3 coding sequence is TGTGCCAGTAGTATCCCTCGACAGGGGGCCAATCAGCCCCAGCATTTT.

V usage is TRBV7-9 and J usage is TRBJ2-3; 7 bases are shared with TRBD2. The V segment lost 1 base and the J segment 3 bases; nucleotides outside the gene matches: 4. Germline V gene data show CDR1 as SEHNR and CDR2 as FQNEAQ (reference sequence). The CDR3 covers 15 residues. The CDR3: CASSLVAGATDTQYF. The CDR3 bases are TGTGCCAGCAGCTTAGTTGCGGGAGCAACAGATACGCAGTATTTT.

The genes are TRBV5-5 and TRBJ1-3, with D uncertain. This CDR3 comprises 14 residues. CDR1 SGHKS and CDR2 YYEKEE come from the germline V gene (reference sequence). The V and J ends lost 0 bases and 8 bases respectively, with 12 bases between them. The CDR3 region is CASSLVGRRDTIYF. The CDR3 DNA follows: TGTGCCAGCAGCTTGGTGGGCAGAAGAGACACCATATATTTT. Supplemented by reference TRBV5-5 and TRBJ1-3, the full variable domain reads DAGVTQSPTHLIKTRGQQVTLRCSPISGHKSVSWYQQVLGQGPQFIFQYYEKEERGRGNFPDRFSARQFPNYSSELNVNALLLGDSALYLCASSLVGRRDTIYFGEGSWLTVV.

The chain uses TRBV6-5 and TRBJ1-1, with D possibly matching TRBD1 (5 bases). Trimming stripped 4 bases from V and 1 base from J, with 13 bases between. CDR1 is MNHEY, CDR2 SVGAGI, per germline. This CDR3 contains 15 residues. The CDR3 DNA sequence: TGTGCCAGCAGTTCCCCGGGACGGGGGAACACTGAAGCTTTCTTT. Its protein product is CASSSPGRGNTEAFF.

The chain carries TRBV5-1 and TRBJ1-2; maybe TRBD1 (6 bases). CDR1 and CDR2 (germline): SGHRS, YFSETQ. Trimming took off 5 bases at V and 0 bases at J, with 14 bases between the two ends. There are 15 residues in the CDR3. CDR3 sequence (DNA): TGCGCCAGCAGTCTTGGGGGCTCAGCTAACTATGGCTACACCTTC. As protein: CASSLGGSANYGYTF.

The chain couples TRBV30 to TRBJ1-2; 8 positions match TRBD1. J gave up 4 bases and V 3 bases, and 7 bases lay outside the gene matches. The CDR3 has 14 amino acids. Germline-derived CDR1 and CDR2 are GTSNPN and SVGIG (reference sequence). The CDR3 reads CAWSADRGLYGYTF. The CDR3 DNA sequence: TGTGCCTGGAGCGCCGACAGGGGACTCTATGGCTACACCTTC.

The genes are TRBV19 and TRBJ2-1; TRBD2 aligns across 8 bases. The CDR3 loop spans 18 amino acids. Germline trimming cut 7 bases from V and 7 bases from J; bases unmatched to any gene: 21. CDR1 and CDR2 (germline): LNHDA, SQIVND (reference sequence). The DNA for the CDR3 is TGTGCCAGTATTGATGGTAGCGGGAAGGGGCCTGGAGAGAATGAGCAGTTCTTC. It specifies CASIDGSGKGPGENEQFF.

The chain recombines TRBV7-9 with TRBJ2-1; 8 bases are a match to TRBD2. Germline CDR1 reads SEHNR; CDR2 reads FQNEAQ (reference sequence). The CDR3 sequence is 16 residues long. The junction had 11 bases not matched to a gene; V was cut back by 3 bases and J by 7 bases. The CDR3 here is CASSLGAGEVGNEQFF. The CDR3 nucleotides are TGTGCCAGCAGCTTGGGAGCGGGAGAGGTGGGTAATGAGCAGTTCTTC.

This chain joins TRBV3-1 (or the pseudogene TRBV3-2) and TRBJ2-2, with D tentatively TRBD1 (5 bases). Looked up from germline, CDR1 is LGHDT and CDR2 is YNNKEL (reference sequence). This CDR3 is 16 amino acids long. V lost 1 base to trimming and J lost 2 bases, with 11 bases between them. The CDR3 DNA follows: TGTGCCAGCAGCCAAGCGCAGGGTGAAAACACCGGGGAGCTGTTTTTT. As protein: CASSQAQGENTGELFF.

This chain joins TRBV7-2 and TRBJ1-2, with a weak D call TRBD1 (6 bases). Trimming cost V 5 bases and J 2 bases, with 12 bases left between them. In germline, CDR1 is SGHTA, CDR2 FQGNSA. The CDR3 loop spans 14 amino acids. Here the CDR3 DNA reads TGTGCCAGCAGCCCCCGGGACAAAAACTATGGCTACACCTTC. Protein product: CASSPRDKNYGYTF.

The chain recombines TRBV30 with TRBJ2-7; possible D gene TRBD1, 5 bases. This CDR3 is built from 11 residues. In germline, CDR1 is GTSNPN, CDR2 SVGIG (reference sequence). V shed 2 bases and J shed 6 bases, with 8 bases lying between them. The CDR3 sequence: CAWSRQSEQYF. The CDR3 coding sequence is TGTGCCTGGAGTCGACAGAGCGAGCAGTACTTC.

The rearrangement joins TRBV5-8 to TRBJ1-5, with a tentative D call TRBD1 (6 bases). Germline CDR1 and CDR2: SGHTS and YDEGEE. V gave up 4 bases and J gave up 4 bases, with 12 bases separating them. This CDR3 is built from 14 residues. CDR3 nucleotide sequence: TGTGCCAGCAGCCCGAAGGACAGAAATCAGCCCCAGCATTTT. Protein sequence: CASSPKDRNQPQHF.

The chain links TRBV28 to TRBJ1-5, with 8 bases lining up with TRBD1. The CDR3 spans 14 residues. The ends lost 6 bases at V and 2 bases at J; junction bases unmatched: 3. Per germline, CDR1 MDHEN and CDR2 SYDVKM. CDR3 protein: CASSDRGRNQPQHF. For the CDR3, the DNA is TGTGCCAGCAGCGACAGGGGTCGCAATCAGCCCCAGCATTTT.

The gene calls are TRBV7-2 and TRBJ1-3; no firm D call. The ends were cut back, 1 base at V and 0 bases at J, with 10 bases in the middle. This CDR3 is 16 amino acids long. Per germline, CDR1 SGHTA and CDR2 FQGNSA. In nucleotides, the CDR3 is TGTGCCAGCAGCTTAGTGGCGAGGGACTCTGGAAACACCATATATTTT. Translating gives CASSLVARDSGNTIYF.

The rearrangement uses TRBV5-1 and TRBJ2-7, with D unresolved. V gave up 1 base and J gave up 3 bases, with 14 bases separating them. Germline V gene data show CDR1 as SGHRS and CDR2 as YFSETQ. This CDR3 spans 15 amino acids. The CDR3, as DNA: TGCGCCAGCAGCTTGTTACCAGGTAATAGCTACGAGCAGTACTTC. Its translation: CASSLLPGNSYEQYF.

The chain links TRBV28 to TRBJ1-2, with 7 nucleotides matching TRBD1. This CDR3 region has 12 residues. CDR1 and CDR2 from the germline V gene are MDHEN and SYDVKM. The V and J ends lost 7 bases and 4 bases, in that order; junction bases with no gene match: 3. The CDR3 sequence: CASNPGGYGYTF. The CDR3 DNA reads as TGTGCCAGCAACCCAGGGGGCTATGGCTACACCTTC.

The chain couples TRBV7-9 to TRBJ1-2; 8 bases match TRBD1. The V segment lost 6 bases and the J segment 6 bases; nucleotides outside the gene matches: 6. Germline V gene sequence: CDR1 SEHNR, CDR2 FQNEAQ (reference sequence). The CDR3 has 13 amino acids. DNA for the CDR3: TGTGCCAGCAGACCTCAGGGGGCGGATGGCTACACCTTC. This translates into CASRPQGADGYTF.